This TCR beta chain was captured in a study of blood T cell repertoires in COVID-19. Overall study context: The samples span acute and convalescent COVID-19 from the United States, Italy and Spain. PBMCs, B-cell-depleted T cells, or T cells provided the cDNA or gDNA that made up the material.

This clone was counted between two and nine times. Study processing details: Researchers report that nucleated cell counts were estimated from reference gene primer amplification. Clones were read by immunoSEQ multiplex PCR, and TCRdb kept only the in-frame ones, dropping some. V, J and clone size are taken as reported in that table, and D and trimming were inferred from the DNA itself. Found here are 150,000 to 200,000 clones, approximately 87% of them singletons; the top ten hold 3% to 4.5%. The CDR3 runs 15 residues. V lost 0 bases to trimming and J lost 5 bases, with 9 bases between them. Germline V lookup: CDR1 SGHRS, CDR2 YFSETQ.

This clonotype was obtained from a man between 18 and 29 years old with active or convalescent COVID-19. The chain combines TRBV5-1 with TRBJ1-6, with D unclear. The material sequenced was peripheral blood. The CDR3 nucleotides read TGCGCCAGCAGCTTGGGTGCAGAGGATAATTCACCCCTCCACTTT. Protein sequence: CASSLGAEDNSPLHF.